This T cell receptor beta chain was sequenced in a study of blood T cell repertoires in COVID-19. The overall study: Whether acute or convalescent, the COVID-19 samples came from the United States, Italy and Spain. The analysed material was cDNA or gDNA that came from T cells, B-cell-depleted T cells, or PBMCs.

The V and J ends lost 5 bases and 7 bases respectively, with 12 bases between them. Germline V lookup: CDR1 SGHAT, CDR2 FQNNGV. CDR3 length equals 14 residues. In the original analysis: Using reference gene primer amplification, nucleated cell counts were estimated. Assay: immunoSEQ multiplex PCR; the TCRdb copy retains only in-frame clones and omits some. The V and J calls and clone size were taken over from that table, and D and trimming were inferred from the DNA. The sample lists over 200,000 clones; about nine tenths were seen once. The source of this sequence is a man at least 80 years old with acute or convalescent COVID-19. The genes are TRBV11-2 and TRBJ1-6, with a tentative D call TRBD1 (5 bases). Sequenced material: peripheral blood. CDR3 in DNA: TGTGCCAGCAGCCCGGGACTCTCAAATTCACCCCTCCACTTT. Translated: CASSPGLSNSPLHF.